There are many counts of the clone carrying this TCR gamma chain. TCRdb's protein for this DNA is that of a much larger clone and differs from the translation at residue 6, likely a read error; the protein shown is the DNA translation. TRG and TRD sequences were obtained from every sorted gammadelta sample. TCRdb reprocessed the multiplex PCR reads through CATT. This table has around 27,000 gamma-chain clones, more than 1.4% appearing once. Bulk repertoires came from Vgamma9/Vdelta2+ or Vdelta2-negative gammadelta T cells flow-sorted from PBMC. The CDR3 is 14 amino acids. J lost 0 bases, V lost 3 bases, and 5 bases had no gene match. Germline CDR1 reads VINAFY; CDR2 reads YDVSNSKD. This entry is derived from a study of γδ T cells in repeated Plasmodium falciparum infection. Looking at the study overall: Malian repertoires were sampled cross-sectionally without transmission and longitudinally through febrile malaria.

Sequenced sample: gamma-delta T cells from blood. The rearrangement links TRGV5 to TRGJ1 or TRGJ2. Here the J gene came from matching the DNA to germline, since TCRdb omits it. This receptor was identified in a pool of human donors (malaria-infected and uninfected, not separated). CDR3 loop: CATWDDQNYYKKLF. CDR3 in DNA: TGTGCCACCTGGGACGATCAGAATTATTATAAGAAACTCTTT.